One sample yielded the 21 T cell receptor beta chains listed below, sequenced in a study of shared clonotypes between healthy human individuals. The naive CD8 fraction comprised CD45RO-negative cells positively selected for CCR7 and excluded terminally differentiated effector memory CD45RA+ cells. Profiling relied on immunoSEQ multiplex PCR, and the TCRdb table lists in-frame clones only, not all of them. The sample includes under 600,000 clones, about 98% seen only once; the top ten take 0.3%. Sequenced material: naive CD8+ T cells sorted from blood. The receptors derive from a man aged 25 to 45 in good health.

The chain couples TRBV7-9 to TRBJ2-7; 7 nucleotides match TRBD2. Trimming cost V 1 base and J 3 bases; bases outside gene matches: 12. Germline V lookup: CDR1 SEHNR, CDR2 FQNEAQ (reference sequence). There are 17 residues in the CDR3. The CDR3 coding sequence is TGTGCCAGCAGCTTAGGGGGAGGGGCCCGCCCAAACTACGAGCAGTACTTC. It yields the protein CASSLGGGARPNYEQYF.

CDR3 sequence reads: CASSLYGRVTGANVLTF. The DNA for the CDR3 is TGTGCCAGCAGCCTATACGGACGGGTGACCGGGGCCAACGTCCTGACTTTC. The J gene is TRBJ2-6, the V gene TRBV9, with D hard to call. Trimming took 4 bases from V and 4 from J, leaving 18 bases between them. Per germline, CDR1 SGDLS and CDR2 YYNGEE. The CDR3 is 17 amino acids.

The chain joins TRBV7-9 to TRBJ2-7; D not certain. The germline gives CDR1 SEHNR, CDR2 FQNEAQ (reference sequence). The CDR3 covers 15 residues. Trimming cost V 1 base and J 4 bases, with 14 bases left between them. The CDR3 DNA is TGTGCCAGCAGCTTAGGAGCGATAGCAGGTTACGAGCAGTACTTC. Translation: CASSLGAIAGYEQYF.

V gene TRBV9 combines with J gene TRBJ1-1; D is unclear. Looked up from germline, CDR1 is SGDLS and CDR2 is YYNGEE. V was pared by 3 bases and J by 0 bases, with 12 bases between. CDR3 length: 15 residues. The CDR3 sequence: CASSAVAQMNTEAFF. CDR3 DNA sequence: TGTGCCAGCAGCGCCGTGGCTCAGATGAACACTGAAGCTTTCTTT.

This clone was detected once. CDR3 nucleotide sequence: TGTGCCAGTAGTATCGGGGACAGGGGACTAACTGAAGCTTTCTTT. It codes for CASSIGDRGLTEAFF. The chain couples TRBV19 to TRBJ1-1; TRBD1 agrees at 10 bases. Trimming took 3 bases from V and 5 from J; bases not matched to a gene: 6. This CDR3 is built from 15 residues. The V gene's germline CDR1 is LNHDA and CDR2 SQIVND (reference sequence).

This chain links TRBV23-1 with TRBJ2-1, with D maybe TRBD1 (6 bases). TRBV23-1 is marked as an open reading frame, function uncertain. The V end lost 0 bases, the J end lost 2 bases, and 11 bases lay between the germline ends. The CDR3 runs to 16 residues. DNA for the CDR3: TGCGCCAGCAGTCAATCTGCCAGGGGCGCCTACAATGAGCAGTTCTTC. Its protein is CASSQSARGAYNEQFF.

The chain has TRBV4-3 and TRBJ2-7, with 9 bases that match TRBD2. V dropped 6 bases and J dropped 0; count of bases not matched to a gene: 6. The CDR3 is made up of 15 amino acids. Per the germline V gene, CDR1 is LGHNA and CDR2 is YSLEER. CDR3 amino acids: CASSPLAGISYEQYF. The CDR3 nucleotides read TGCGCCAGCAGTCCCCTAGCGGGGATCTCCTACGAGCAGTACTTC.

As concerns this clone: One end of the junction fails to match germline, which may point to a read error. The chain is built from TRBV6-6 and TRBJ2-1; D unresolved. Germline-derived CDR1 and CDR2 are MNHNY and SVGAGI (reference sequence). CDR3 size: 14 residues. CDR3 sequence (DNA): TGTGCCAGCAGTGACTCCTCAGACTACAATGAGCAGTTCTTC. As protein: CASSDSSDYNEQFF.

This chain connects TRBV11-2 to TRBJ2-5; D is undetermined. V was clipped by 2 bases and J by 5 bases, with 9 bases between them. The CDR3 is 13 amino acids. From germline, CDR1 is SGHAT and CDR2 FQNNGV. CDR3 protein: CASSLFKLETQYF. Here the CDR3 DNA reads TGTGCCAGCAGCTTATTTAAACTGGAGACCCAGTACTTC.

V gene TRBV5-6 combines with J gene TRBJ1-3, with D maybe TRBD1 (5 bases). The germline V gene encodes CDR1 SGHDT and CDR2 YYEEEE. This CDR3 is built from 13 residues. The V end was cut by 8 bases, the J end by 2 bases, with 11 bases between. The CDR3 spells CASAWGTGNTIYF. CDR3 nucleotide sequence: TGTGCCAGTGCGTGGGGGACTGGAAACACCATATATTTT.

With regard to this clone: Other DNA sequences in the sample encode the same CDR3. The gene calls are TRBV28 and TRBJ2-7; the D gene is possibly TRBD2 (5 bases). The CDR3 is 14 residues long. With 6 bases removed from V and 2 bases from J, the gap between germline ends came to 14 bases. Germline V gene sequence: CDR1 MDHEN, CDR2 SYDVKM. Here the CDR3 DNA reads TGTGCCAGCAGCCCGGTGGCGGGCCCCTACGAGCAGTACTTC. This gives the protein CASSPVAGPYEQYF.

The chain joins TRBV7-2 to TRBJ2-5; 11 bases fit TRBD2. The length of the CDR3 is 18 residues. The J segment lost 6 bases and the V segment lost 2 bases, leaving 14 bases of the junction unmatched. Germline assignment: CDR1 SGHTA and CDR2 FQGNSA. CDR3 residues: CASSLSSFTSGRSKTQYF. CDR3 bases: TGTGCCAGCAGCTTATCTTCGTTCACTAGCGGGAGAAGTAAGACCCAGTACTTC.

The chain joins TRBV18 to TRBJ1-1; possibly TRBD1 for D (6 bases). Trimming removed 3 bases at V and 5 bases at J, with 13 bases between. Looked up from germline, CDR1 is KGHSH and CDR2 is LQKENI. The CDR3 contains 14 residues. This CDR3 reads CASSPGQGHTEAFF. The CDR3 DNA reads as TGTGCCAGCTCACCCGGGCAGGGACATACTGAAGCTTTCTTT.

This chain links TRBV28 with TRBJ2-1; D is perhaps TRBD1 (6 bases). Per the germline V gene, CDR1 is MDHEN and CDR2 is SYDVKM. The CDR3 contains 15 residues. Trimming took 3 bases from V and 8 from J, leaving 17 bases between them. This CDR3 reads CASSFAAAQGDEQFF. The CDR3 nucleotides read TGTGCCAGCAGTTTTGCGGCGGCACAGGGTGATGAGCAGTTCTTC.

This sequence joins TRBV6-5 and TRBJ1-1, with no clear D. Trimming removed 0 bases from V and 5 bases from J, with 7 bases in between. This CDR3 comprises 13 residues. The germline gives CDR1 MNHEY, CDR2 SVGAGI. The CDR3 nucleotides are TGTGCCAGCAGTTACTCGAAGAGGACTGAAGCTTTCTTT. It yields the protein CASSYSKRTEAFF.

This chain joins TRBV18 and TRBJ2-1; 13 bases align to TRBD2. Germline V gives CDR1 KGHSH, CDR2 LQKENI. With 3 bases clipped from V and 4 bases from J, the junction kept 12 bases outside the gene matches. The CDR3 loop spans 19 amino acids. The CDR3 spells CASSPDGIVTSGGYNEQFF. The CDR3 DNA sequence: TGTGCCAGCTCACCCGATGGCATTGTGACTAGCGGGGGGTACAATGAGCAGTTCTTC. Together with reference TRBV18 and TRBJ2-1, the CDR3 gives the full variable domain: NAGVMQNPRHLVRRRGQEARLRCSPMKGHSHVYWYRQLPEEGLKFMVYLQKENIIDESGMPKERFSAEFPKEGPSILRIQQVVRGDSAAYFCASSPDGIVTSGGYNEQFFGPGTRLTVL.

This rearrangement joins TRBV28 to TRBJ2-7; 8 positions match TRBD2. Unmatched junction bases numbered 12, after V lost 5 bases and J lost 6 bases. Germline-derived CDR1 and CDR2 are MDHEN and SYDVKM. The CDR3 has 15 amino acids. CDR3 sequence (DNA): TGTGCCAGCAGTAAACGGACTAGCCCCGGGGGCGAGCAGTACTTC. Translating it yields CASSKRTSPGGEQYF.

This clone appeared a single time. V gene TRBV30 combines with J gene TRBJ2-1; 11 bases map to TRBD2. Trimming at V came to 6 bases and at J to 3 bases, leaving 22 bases not matched to a gene. The CDR3 consists of 20 residues. Germline V CDR1 and CDR2: GTSNPN, SVGIG (reference sequence). The CDR3 region has the DNA TGTGCCTGCTACCCCGGAGAGGTCGTTAGCGGGAGGGGGGACTACAATGAGCAGTTCTTC. Translated, it gives CACYPGEVVSGRGDYNEQFF.

This clone is a singleton in its sample. This chain uses TRBV11-2 with TRBJ2-6, with no clear D. From germline, CDR1 is SGHAT and CDR2 FQNNGV. This CDR3 is 15 amino acids long. V lost 2 bases and J lost 2, with 7 bases in between. The CDR3 DNA follows: TGTGCCAGCAGCTTATCATGGGCTGGGGCCAACGTCCTGACTTTC. Translation gives CASSLSWAGANVLTF.

Concerning this clone: The sample has other DNA sequences that encode this CDR3 too. The gene calls are TRBV29-1 and TRBJ2-7; a weak D match, TRBD1 (6 bases). The germline CDR1 and CDR2 sequences are SQVTM and ANQGSEA. Trimming took 6 bases from V and 2 from J, leaving 11 bases between them. This CDR3 contains 12 residues. CDR3 sequence: CSVRTETYEQYF. The CDR3 DNA reads TGCAGCGTACGGACAGAAACCTACGAGCAGTACTTC.

The CDR3 DNA reads TGTGCCAGCAGTTTCGCGGGACAGGGGATCTACGAGCAGTACTTC. It specifies CASSFAGQGIYEQYF. The V call is TRBV27, the J call TRBJ2-7, with 10 bases aligning to TRBD1. The V gene's germline CDR1 is MNHEY and CDR2 SMNVEV (reference sequence). V lost 3 bases and J lost 3; bases outside the gene matches: 5. This CDR3 has 15 residues.